Below, 30 T cell receptor beta chains from the same sample are listed, as sequenced in a study of blood T cells in healthy people across ages (dated by TCRdb to 2015 to 2017). The receptor library was made with 5' RACE. This sample was sequenced with an Illumina HiSeq 2500. A second PCR of about 7 to 12 cycles was run with a J-beta primer mix and a sample-barcoded 5' primer. The raw public data were reprocessed by TCRdb itself: fastp quality trimming at Q25, MiXCR clonotype calling, in-frame beta chains only. All rows with the same CDR3 protein become a single entry with the most common DNA and genes. The sample table holds hundreds of thousands of distinct CDR3 sequences, of which 45% to 60% were seen once. Approximately 51% of the sample comes from the top ten. Specimen: blood. These receptors came from a man in his sixties in good health.

This clonotype was found once. V usage is TRBV5-1 and J usage is TRBJ2-3; D might be TRBD2 (6 bases). V lost 4 bases, J lost 7 bases, and 7 bases lay in between. Germline-derived CDR1 and CDR2 are SGHRS and YFSETQ. The CDR3 has 11 residues. The CDR3 sequence: CASSGRNTQYF. The CDR3 DNA reads as TGCGCCAGCAGCGGGAGGAATACGCAGTATTTT. Looking up the rest from reference TRBV5-1 and TRBJ2-3 gives the full variable domain: KAGVTQTPRYLIKTRGQQVTLSCSPISGHRSVSWYQQTPGQGLQFLFEYFSETQRNKGNFPGRFSGRQFSNSRSEMNVSTLELGDSALYLCASSGRNTQYFGPGTRLTVL.

This CDR3 reads CASSPRTGVSETQYF. DNA for the CDR3: TGTGCCAGCAGCCCACGGACAGGGGTTTCGGAGACCCAGTACTTC. The V call is TRBV9, the J call TRBJ2-5; the match to TRBD1 covers 9 bases. The germline V gene encodes CDR1 SGDLS and CDR2 YYNGEE. The CDR3 sequence is 15 residues long. The ends lost 4 bases at V and 5 bases at J; junction bases unmatched: 9. The variable domain in full, with the rest retrieved from reference TRBV9 and TRBJ2-5, is DSGVTQTPKHLITATGQRVTLRCSPRSGDLSVYWYQQSLDQGLQFLIQYYNGEERAKGNILERFSAQQFPDLHSELNLSSLELGDSALYFCASSPRTGVSETQYFGPGTRLLVL.

This clonotype was counted ten times or more. This chain connects TRBV29-1 to TRBJ2-5; D is unresolved. The length of the CDR3 is 13 residues. The V and J ends lost 2 bases and 2 bases respectively, with 9 bases between them. Germline values: CDR1 SQVTM, CDR2 ANQGSEA. CDR3 sequence: CSVEKAVQETQYF. DNA of the CDR3: TGCAGCGTTGAAAAGGCGGTGCAAGAGACCCAGTACTTC.

This rearrangement joins TRBV5-1 to TRBJ1-2; TRBD1 matches 8 bases. Germline V gene sequence: CDR1 SGHRS, CDR2 YFSETQ. The CDR3 loop spans 18 amino acids. The ends lost 4 bases at V and 3 bases at J; junction bases unmatched: 17. The CDR3 DNA reads as TGCGCCAGCAGCCCTGGGGGGAGCCGACAGGGGACCCACTATGGCTACACCTTC. It specifies CASSPGGSRQGTHYGYTF.

V usage is TRBV4-3 and J usage is TRBJ2-4, with 12 bases identical to TRBD2. Germline loops: CDR1 LGHNA, CDR2 YSLEER. V shed 0 bases, J shed 15 bases, and the junction held 6 bases outside the gene matches. The CDR3 is 14 amino acids. The DNA of the CDR3 is TGCGCCAGCAGCCAAGAAGCGACTAGCGGGAGACGGTACTTC. This sequence encodes CASSQEATSGRRYF.

This clonotype was counted a few times. The gene calls are TRBV2 and TRBJ1-1, with D uncertain. The germline V gene encodes CDR1 SNHLY and CDR2 FYNNEI. The V and J ends lost 1 base and 5 bases respectively, with 11 bases between them. The CDR3 is made up of 14 amino acids. CDR3 sequence: CASSEGVRGTEAFF. CDR3 nucleotides: TGTGCCAGCAGTGAAGGAGTGAGAGGGACTGAAGCTTTCTTT.

As for this clonotype: A much more abundant neighbour one base away suggests this may be a read error. The chain has TRBV20-1 and TRBJ2-7; TRBD2 matches 9 bases. CDR1 and CDR2 (germline): DFQATT, SNEGSKA (reference sequence). The CDR3 length is 15 residues. V shed 0 bases and J 7 bases; nucleotides not matched to a gene: 10. CDR3 in amino acids: CSARDGVAGVHEQYF. CDR3 nucleotide sequence: TGCAGTGCTAGAGATGGGGTAGCGGGAGTCCATGAGCAGTACTTC.

The gene calls are TRBV5-5 and TRBJ2-3; D is perhaps TRBD2 (6 bases). The germline V gene has CDR1 SGHKS and CDR2 YYEKEE (reference sequence). This CDR3 is built from 13 residues. V shed 7 bases and J shed 0 bases, with 9 bases lying between them. CDR3 amino acids: CASVAGSTDTQYF. CDR3 bases: TGTGCCAGCGTGGCGGGAAGCACAGATACGCAGTATTTT.

The rearrangement links TRBV11-2 to TRBJ1-2; a weak D match, TRBD1 (6 bases). The CDR3 has 13 residues. Between the trimmed V and J ends, which lost 4 bases and 7 bases, there was a span of 13 bases. The germline CDR1 and CDR2 sequences are SGHAT and FQNNGV. In DNA form, the CDR3 reads TGTGCCAGCAGCTCGGAGGGGGAAGGTGGCTACACCTTC. It yields the protein CASSSEGEGGYTF.

This chain links TRBV7-2 with TRBJ2-4; weak D call: TRBD2 (6 bases). The J call may be incorrect, as the DNA end agrees better with TRBJ2-7. Looked up from germline, CDR1 is SGHTA and CDR2 is FQGNSA. The CDR3 is made up of 15 amino acids. CDR3 loop: CASSPIGGRAYEQYF. CDR3 coding DNA: TGTGCCAGCAGCCCAATCGGGGGACGGGCCTACGAGCAGTACTTC.

The J gene is TRBJ2-7, the V gene TRBV10-3, with 8 nucleotides matching TRBD2. The CDR3 has 15 residues. The germline gives CDR1 ENHRY, CDR2 SYGVKD. V lost 7 bases and J lost 2; bases outside the gene matches: 10. CDR3 region: CAITPRGGPTYEQYF. The CDR3 nucleotides read TGTGCCATCACTCCTCGGGGGGGGCCAACCTACGAGCAGTACTTC.

The genes are TRBV27 and TRBJ2-1; 13 bases line up with TRBD2. Germline CDR1 is MNHEY and CDR2 is SMNVEV (reference sequence). The CDR3 covers 17 residues. The V segment lost 3 bases and the J segment 4 bases; nucleotides outside the gene matches: 6. The CDR3 nucleotides read TGTGCCAGCAGTTTCCTGACTAGCGGGAGGTCTTACAATGAGCAGTTCTTC. This translates into CASSFLTSGRSYNEQFF.

This chain connects TRBV6-6 to TRBJ2-7; no definite D call. The CDR3 totals 13 residues. CDR1 MNHNY and CDR2 SVGAGI come from the germline V gene (reference sequence). Trimming left V 7 bases short and J 7 bases short, with 17 bases between. The CDR3 DNA sequence: TGTGCCAGCACCTACAGCCCCTTGGGGGAGCAGTACTTC. This encodes CASTYSPLGEQYF.

This clonotype occurred many times. The chain couples TRBV25-1 to TRBJ2-7; a possible D gene is TRBD1 (6 bases). Trimming took 5 bases from V and 4 from J, leaving 27 bases between them. CDR1 MGHDK and CDR2 SYGVNS come from the germline V gene. The CDR3 runs 18 residues. CDR3 sequence reads: CASSTYLRGLCSLYEQYF. In nucleotides, the CDR3 is TGTGCCAGCAGTACTTACCTCAGGGGTCTGTGCTCCTTATACGAGCAGTACTTC.

The chain uses TRBV29-1 and TRBJ2-5; 9 bases match TRBD1. CDR3 length: 14 amino acids. Trimming removed 6 bases from V and 3 bases from J; junction bases left unmatched: 8. Germline CDR1 SQVTM, CDR2 ANQGSEA. The CDR3 region is CSVDGTGLKETQYF. The CDR3 DNA follows: TGCAGCGTAGATGGGACAGGGTTAAAAGAGACCCAGTACTTC.

The chain couples TRBV3-1 to TRBJ1-5; the match to TRBD1 covers 8 bases. Germline CDR1 LGHDT, CDR2 YNNKEL (reference sequence). The junction had 2 bases not matched to a gene; V was cut back by 4 bases and J by 6 bases. The CDR3 loop spans 13 amino acids. The CDR3 DNA reads TGTGCCAGCAGCCGGGGACAGGCTCAGCCCCAGCATTTT. Translating it yields CASSRGQAQPQHF.

Only a few counts were recorded for this clonotype. The V and J genes are TRBV6-5 and TRBJ1-2; TRBD1 aligns across 7 bases. After removal of 2 bases from V and 7 bases from J, the junction contained 7 bases not matched to a gene. Germline loops: CDR1 MNHEY, CDR2 SVGAGI. The CDR3 spans 14 residues. CDR3 nucleotides: TGTGCCAGCAGTTACGGGCAGGGGGGCTCTGGCTACACCTTC. Translation gives CASSYGQGGSGYTF.

At least ten counts were recorded for this clonotype. The V gene is TRBV9, the J gene TRBJ2-4; a weak D match, TRBD1 (5 bases). CDR1 and CDR2 from the germline V gene are SGDLS and YYNGEE. The ends were cut back, 0 bases at V and 2 bases at J, with 15 bases in the middle. The CDR3 contains 17 residues. CDR3 region: CASSVGGERLTKNIQYF. For the CDR3, the DNA is TGTGCCAGCAGCGTAGGGGGCGAGAGGTTGACCAAAAACATTCAGTACTTC.

The table lists this clonotype with a few counts. The J gene is TRBJ2-7, the V gene TRBV29-1; 9 bases are a match to TRBD1. This CDR3 is 14 amino acids long. J was trimmed by 2 bases and V by 7 bases; bases with no gene match: 9. From germline, CDR1 is SQVTM and CDR2 ANQGSEA. CDR3: CSAGQGTPPYEQYF. CDR3 in DNA: TGCAGCGCAGGACAGGGGACGCCCCCCTACGAGCAGTACTTC.

The chain has TRBV7-8 and TRBJ1-5, with D uncertain. Germline V gene data show CDR1 as SGHVS and CDR2 as FQNEAQ. The CDR3 length is 15 residues. V lost 1 base, J lost 1 base, and 8 bases lay in between. The CDR3 DNA sequence: TGTGCCAGCAGCTTAGATAGGGCAAGCAATCAGCCCCAGCATTTT. Residues: CASSLDRASNQPQHF.

With regard to this clonotype: The junction differs from germline at one of its ends, possibly a read error. V gene TRBV11-2 combines with J gene TRBJ2-5; D is undetermined. This CDR3 has 10 amino acids. Germline V lookup: CDR1 SGHAT, CDR2 FQNNGV. CDR3 coding DNA: TGTGCCAGCAGCCAAAAGACCCAGTACTTC. Protein sequence: CASSQKTQYF.

The chain has TRBV20-1 and TRBJ2-1; 10 bases agree with TRBD2. CDR3 size: 15 residues. The V gene end was trimmed by 6 bases and the J gene end by 7 bases; junction bases not matched to a gene: 12. Looked up from germline, CDR1 is DFQATT and CDR2 is SNEGSKA (reference sequence). The CDR3 reads CSAPDRTSGPNEQFF. CDR3 nucleotides: TGCAGTGCCCCTGACAGGACTAGCGGTCCGAATGAGCAGTTCTTC.

On this clonotype: One junction end disagrees with the germline gene, perhaps due to a read error. V and J are TRBV30 and TRBJ2-3; TRBD2 might be the D (5 bases). There are 11 residues in the CDR3. Germline CDR1 reads GTSNPN; CDR2 reads SVGIG (reference sequence). Here the CDR3 reads CAGSATDTQYF. CDR3 DNA: TGTGCCGGGAGTGCCACAGATACGCAGTATTTT.

This clonotype has a count of ten or more. V and J are TRBV7-2 and TRBJ2-7, with D possibly matching TRBD1 (5 bases). The CDR3 runs 14 residues. Trimming took 5 bases from V and 2 from J, leaving 13 bases between them. The germline gives CDR1 SGHTA, CDR2 FQGNSA. CDR3: CASSTPGRAYEQYF. The CDR3 region has the DNA TGTGCCAGCAGCACCCCCGGCAGGGCCTACGAGCAGTACTTC.

The chain combines TRBV6-5 with TRBJ2-3; D might be TRBD2 (5 bases). The germline CDR1 and CDR2 sequences are MNHEY and SVGAGI. V lost 0 bases to trimming and J lost 2 bases, with 12 bases between them. The CDR3 is made up of 16 amino acids. CDR3 region: CASSYSGPRDTDTQYF. Written as DNA, the CDR3 is TGTGCCAGCAGTTACTCTGGCCCTCGGGACACAGATACGCAGTATTTT.

V gene TRBV6-1 combines with J gene TRBJ2-5; 10 bases are shared with TRBD1. This CDR3 is 12 amino acids long. Germline V gives CDR1 MNHNS, CDR2 SASEGT. After removal of 9 bases from V and 7 bases from J, the junction contained 5 bases not matched to a gene. The CDR3 DNA sequence: TGTGCCAGTCCCGGGACAGGGGCGACCCAGTACTTC. This encodes CASPGTGATQYF.

The gene calls are TRBV20-1 and TRBJ2-7; perhaps D is TRBD1 or TRBD2 (5 bases each). Trimming took 6 bases from V and 9 from J, leaving 9 bases between them. CDR3 length equals 9 residues. Germline lookup yields CDR1 DFQATT and CDR2 SNEGSKA (reference sequence). The CDR3 protein is CSAGDVQYF. The CDR3 nucleotides read TGCAGTGCCGGGGACGTGCAGTACTTC.

This chain joins TRBV30 and TRBJ2-7; D not resolved. The CDR3 extends over 13 amino acids. V was shortened by 0 bases and J by 4 bases, with 10 bases between the two germline ends. CDR1 GTSNPN and CDR2 SVGIG come from the germline V gene (reference sequence). This CDR3 reads CAWSVRPPYEQYF. CDR3 in DNA: TGTGCCTGGAGTGTAAGGCCCCCTTACGAGCAGTACTTC.

The rearrangement uses TRBV7-2 and TRBJ2-3; D uncertain. This CDR3 is 15 amino acids long. The V gene lost 3 bases and the J gene lost 0 bases, with 10 bases spanning the gap. Germline CDR1 and CDR2: SGHTA and FQGNSA. The CDR3: CASSLTEFSTDTQYF. The CDR3 DNA reads as TGTGCCAGCAGCTTGACGGAGTTTAGCACAGATACGCAGTATTTT.

The CDR3 DNA sequence: TGTGCCAGCAGTGAAACAGGGTGGGGCAAAAACATTCAGTACTTC. Protein: CASSETGWGKNIQYF. This chain uses TRBV2 with TRBJ2-4; D may be TRBD1 (6 bases). CDR1 SNHLY and CDR2 FYNNEI come from the germline V gene. Trimming took off 2 bases at V and 3 bases at J, with 11 bases between the two ends. The CDR3 is made up of 15 amino acids.